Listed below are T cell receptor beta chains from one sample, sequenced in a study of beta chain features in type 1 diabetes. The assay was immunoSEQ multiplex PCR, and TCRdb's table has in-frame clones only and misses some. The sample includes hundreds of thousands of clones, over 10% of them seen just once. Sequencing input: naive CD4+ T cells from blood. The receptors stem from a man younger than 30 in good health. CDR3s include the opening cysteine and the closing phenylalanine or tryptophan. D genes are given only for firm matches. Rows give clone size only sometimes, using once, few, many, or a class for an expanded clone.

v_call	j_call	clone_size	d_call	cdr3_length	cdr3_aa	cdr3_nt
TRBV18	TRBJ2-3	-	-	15	CASSPTSGVANTQYF	TGTGCCAGCTCACCAACTTCGGGGGTTGCGAATACGCAGTATTTT
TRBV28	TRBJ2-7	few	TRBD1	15	CASSSPGTGTYEQYF	TGTGCCAGCAGTTCTCCCGGGACAGGAACCTACGAGCAGTACTTC
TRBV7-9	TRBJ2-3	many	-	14	CASSVLGSTDTQYF	TGTGCCAGCAGCGTACTAGGAAGCACAGATACGCAGTATTTT
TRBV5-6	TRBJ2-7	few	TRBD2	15	CASSFRLAGTYEQYF	TGTGCCAGCAGCTTTCGGCTAGCGGGAACCTACGAGCAGTACTTC
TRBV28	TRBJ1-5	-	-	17	CASSFMQGTFIHQPQHF	TGTGCCAGCAGTTTTATGCAGGGGACATTTATCCATCAGCCCCAGCATTTT
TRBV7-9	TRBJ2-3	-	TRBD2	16	CASSLAASGHTDTQYF	TGTGCCAGCAGCTTAGCCGCTAGCGGTCACACAGATACGCAGTATTTT
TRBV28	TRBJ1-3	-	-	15	CASSLPVSSGNTIYF	TGTGCCAGCAGTTTACCCGTGAGCTCTGGAAACACCATATATTTT
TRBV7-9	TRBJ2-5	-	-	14	CASSPRTRGETQYF	TGTGCCAGCAGCCCCCGGACTAGGGGGGAGACCCAGTACTTC
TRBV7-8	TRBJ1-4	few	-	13	CASSLREVGKLFF	TGTGCCAGCAGCTTAAGGGAGGTCGGAAAACTGTTTTTT
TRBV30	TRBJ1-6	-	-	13	CAWSQPRDSPLHF	TGTGCCTGGAGCCAACCCCGGGATTCACCCCTCCACTTT
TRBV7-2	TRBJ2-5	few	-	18	CASSPDFRPRAYQETQYF	TGTGCCAGCAGCCCAGATTTCCGCCCGCGGGCCTATCAAGAGACCCAGTACTTC
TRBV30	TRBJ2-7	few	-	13	CAWSGHPTYEQYF	TGTGCCTGGAGTGGGCACCCGACCTACGAGCAGTACTTC
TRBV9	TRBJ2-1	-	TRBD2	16	CASSPLGAGGPNEQFF	TGTGCCAGCAGCCCTTTGGGAGCGGGAGGGCCAAATGAGCAGTTCTTC
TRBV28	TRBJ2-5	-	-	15	CASSFTGYGQETQYF	TGTGCCAGCAGTTTTACAGGATATGGGCAAGAGACCCAGTACTTC
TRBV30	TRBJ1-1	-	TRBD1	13	CAWSDRGGTEAFF	TGTGCCTGGAGTGACAGGGGAGGCACTGAAGCTTTCTTT
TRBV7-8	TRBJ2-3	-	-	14	CASSPGDSTDTQYF	TGTGCCAGCAGCCCAGGGGACAGCACAGATACGCAGTATTTT
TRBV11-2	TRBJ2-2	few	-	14	CASSLRTNTGELFF	TGTGCCAGCAGCTTACGGACAAACACCGGGGAGCTGTTTTTT
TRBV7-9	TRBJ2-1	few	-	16	CASSRRGGLSYNEQFF	TGTGCCAGCAGCCGTCGCGGAGGCCTCTCCTACAATGAGCAGTTCTTC
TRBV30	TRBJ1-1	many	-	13	CAWRDSGLTEAFF	TGTGCCTGGAGGGACTCGGGTCTCACTGAAGCTTTCTTT
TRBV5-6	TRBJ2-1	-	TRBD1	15	CASSLRDRPYNEQFF	TGTGCCAGCAGCTTAAGGGACAGACCGTACAATGAGCAGTTCTTC
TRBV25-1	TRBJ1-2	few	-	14	CASSEGAGFGGYTF	TGTGCCAGCAGTGAAGGGGCAGGGTTTGGCGGCTACACCTTC
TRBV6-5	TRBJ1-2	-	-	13	CASSYSAGYGYTF	TGTGCCAGCAGTTACTCGGCAGGGTATGGCTACACCTTC
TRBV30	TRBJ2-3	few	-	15	CAWSVLVSSTDTQYF	TGTGCCTGGAGTGTACTCGTCTCAAGCACAGATACGCAGTATTTT
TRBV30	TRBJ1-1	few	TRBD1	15	CAWARGQGMNTEAFF	TGTGCCTGGGCTAGGGGACAGGGAATGAACACTGAAGCTTTCTTT
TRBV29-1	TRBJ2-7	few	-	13	CSGCPGDGYEQYF	TGCAGCGGGTGTCCGGGGGACGGGTACGAGCAGTACTTC
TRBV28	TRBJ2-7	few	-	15	CASSPSGGASYEQYF	TGTGCCAGCAGCCCCAGTGGGGGCGCTTCTTACGAGCAGTACTTC
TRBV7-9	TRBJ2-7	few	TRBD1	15	CASSPGTGPSYEQYF	TGTGCCAGCAGCCCGGGGACAGGGCCATCCTACGAGCAGTACTTC
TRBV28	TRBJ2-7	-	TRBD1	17	CASSLDLTGTASYEQYF	TGTGCCAGCAGTCTTGATTTAACCGGGACAGCCTCCTACGAGCAGTACTTC
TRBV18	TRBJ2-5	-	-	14	CASSPLSGQETQYF	TGTGCCAGCTCACCTCTTTCCGGCCAAGAGACCCAGTACTTC
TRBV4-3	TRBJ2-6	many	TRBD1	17	CASSRTGFYSGANVLTF	TGCGCCAGCAGCCGGACAGGGTTTTACTCTGGGGCCAACGTCCTGACTTTC
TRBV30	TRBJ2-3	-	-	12	CAWSLRGETQYF	TGTGCCTGGAGTTTGAGAGGTGAGACGCAGTATTTT
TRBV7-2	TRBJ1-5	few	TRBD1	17	CASSLVGTGYSNQPQHF	TGTGCCAGCAGCTTAGTGGGGACAGGGTATAGCAATCAGCCCCAGCATTTT
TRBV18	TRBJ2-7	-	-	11	CASSDNYEQYF	TGTGCCAGCTCAGACAACTACGAGCAGTACTTC